This T cell receptor beta chain originates from a study of cytomegalovirus exposure and HLA in healthy donors. CDR3 size: 11 residues. The V end lost 2 bases, the J end lost 9 bases, and 6 bases lay between the germline ends. Germline CDR1 and CDR2: SGHDT and YYEEEE. General study findings and limits: Across donors, sequencing depth was assumed by presence/absence analyses to be roughly uniform. It was reported in a later analysis that an Asian-associated ancestry cluster showed fewer N-insertions than the approximately 700-donor mean.

About this clone itself: No antigen is known for it.

The PCR was carried out with 60 Vbeta primers and 13 Jbeta primers. The protocol was immunoSEQ multiplex PCR, while the TCRdb copy is restricted to in-frame clones and leaves out a portion. Among about 160,000 clones listed, over 70% were seen once. The chain has TRBV5-6 and TRBJ2-1; no firm D call. Sequenced: PBMCs. This clonotype was sampled from a man in his fifties in good health and CMV-seropositive. The CDR3 region is CASSLHFEQFF. The CDR3 DNA is TGTGCCAGCAGCTTACATTTTGAGCAGTTCTTC.